This TCR beta chain appears in the sequencing data of a study of blood T cell repertoires in COVID-19. As for the study in general: The analysed material was cDNA or gDNA that came from T cells, B-cell-depleted T cells, or PBMCs.

Profiled with immunoSEQ multiplex PCR; TCRdb holds only in-frame clones, not every one. Among roughly 66,000 clones listed, 91% were seen once. From germline, CDR1 is SGHVS and CDR2 FNYEAQ. The CDR3 extends over 13 amino acids. Trimming stripped 8 bases from V and 3 bases from J, with 14 bases between. The source is a human donor in a cohort sampled during active COVID-19. Sequencing was carried out using peripheral blood. This sequence joins TRBV7-6 and TRBJ2-7; no definite D call. The CDR3 coding sequence is TGTGCCAGCCGAACAAATGAAGACTACGAGCAGTACTTC. It is translated as CASRTNEDYEQYF.